A single sample is the source of the 20 T cell receptor beta chains below, sequenced in a study of blood T cells in healthy people across ages. Through a sample-barcoded 5' primer and a J-beta primer mix, a second PCR was run for roughly 6 to 11 cycles. Via MiXCR, TCRdb re-called the 5' RACE reads, giving one row per CDR3 protein. The sample has some 710,000 distinct CDR3 sequences; about a fifth are singletons. Source material: blood. These TCRs come from a man in his 70s in good health.

This clonotype was detected only a few times. The rearrangement links TRBV7-9 to TRBJ1-4; D is unresolved. Germline-derived CDR1 and CDR2 are SEHNR and FQNEAQ (reference sequence). The CDR3 sequence is 13 residues long. The ends were cut back, 7 bases at V and 5 bases at J, with 11 bases in the middle. This CDR3 is CASNGQPNEKLFF. The CDR3 coding sequence is TGTGCCAGCAATGGGCAGCCGAATGAAAAACTGTTTTTT.

Only a few counts were recorded for this clonotype. The rearrangement joins TRBV20-1 to TRBJ1-1; D unclear. The CDR3 runs 13 residues. In germline, CDR1 is DFQATT, CDR2 SNEGSKA (reference sequence). V was cut by 3 bases and J by 1 base, with 9 bases left in between. The CDR3 DNA is TGCAGTGCTAGGCCCCCAGAGAACACTGAAGCTTTCTTT. It encodes CSARPPENTEAFF.

The rearrangement links TRBV28 to TRBJ2-2, with TRBD1 matching 9 bases. With 5 bases clipped from V and 6 bases from J, the junction kept 13 bases outside the gene matches. The CDR3 loop spans 17 amino acids. The germline gives CDR1 MDHEN, CDR2 SYDVKM. CDR3 loop: CASSPSGTGFLAGELFF. The CDR3 nucleotides read TGTGCCAGCAGTCCCTCCGGGACAGGGTTTCTTGCCGGGGAGCTGTTTTTT.

The V call is TRBV20-1, the J call TRBJ2-1; D is unclear. CDR1 DFQATT and CDR2 SNEGSKA come from the germline V gene (reference sequence). The CDR3 sequence is 14 residues long. V gave up 3 bases and J gave up 2 bases, with 11 bases separating them. In DNA, the CDR3 is TGCAGTGCTAGTTCGGTCCTAACCTACAATGAGCAGTTCTTC. Encoded protein: CSASSVLTYNEQFF.

The CDR3 sequence: CASSLFTGGAEGETQYF. CDR3 nucleotides: TGTGCCAGCAGTTTATTTACGGGTGGGGCCGAGGGAGAGACCCAGTACTTC. The chain uses TRBV28 and TRBJ2-5; D may correspond to TRBD1 or TRBD2 (5 bases each). The CDR3 is 17 amino acids. The V end was cut by 1 base, the J end by 4 bases, with 19 bases between. Per the germline V gene, CDR1 is MDHEN and CDR2 is SYDVKM.

This clonotype has just a few counts. This chain connects TRBV11-2 to TRBJ2-5; no reliable D call. Deletions cut 1 base from V and 2 bases from J, with 8 bases between. The CDR3 is 14 residues long. Germline V CDR1 and CDR2: SGHAT, FQNNGV. CDR3: CASSLGPTQETQYF. CDR3 nucleotide sequence: TGTGCCAGCAGCTTAGGCCCTACGCAAGAGACCCAGTACTTC. Together with reference TRBV11-2 and TRBJ2-5, the CDR3 gives the full variable domain: EAGVAQSPRYKIIEKRQSVAFWCNPISGHATLYWYQQILGQGPKLLIQFQNNGVVDDSQLPKDRFSAERLKGVDSTLKIQPAKLEDSAVYLCASSLGPTQETQYFGPGTRLLVL.

CDR3 DNA sequence: TGTGCCAGCAGCCAGACCTTTGGCGAGCAGTACTTC. Encoded protein: CASSQTFGEQYF. The V call is TRBV3-1, the J call TRBJ2-7; D gene unclear. CDR1 LGHDT and CDR2 YNNKEL come from the germline V gene (reference sequence). The CDR3 is made up of 12 amino acids. V lost 3 bases and J lost 6, with 9 bases in between.

In DNA, the CDR3 is TGTGCCAGCAGCCAATCAAGGGGGAGGAATTCACCCCTCCACTTT. It yields the protein CASSQSRGRNSPLHF. The chain joins TRBV16 to TRBJ1-6; tentatively, D is TRBD1 (6 bases). Germline V gene data show CDR1 as KGHSY and CDR2 as FQNENV. Between the trimmed V and J ends, which lost 0 bases and 7 bases, there was a span of 10 bases. The CDR3 spans 15 residues.

The J gene is TRBJ2-5, the V gene TRBV7-8; D may be TRBD2 (6 bases). The closer fit of TRBJ2-1 to the DNA end suggests the J call may be wrong. The germline gives CDR1 SGHVS, CDR2 FQNEAQ. This CDR3 is 14 amino acids long. CDR3 DNA: TGTGCCAGCAGCAGAGTAGAGACTAGCAATGAGCAGTTCTTC. Translated, it gives CASSRVETSNEQFF.

The chain employs TRBV15 and TRBJ2-2; no definite D call. This CDR3 is built from 15 residues. The V gene lost 4 bases and the J gene lost 1 base, with 10 bases spanning the gap. Germline V gene lookup returns CDR1 LNHNV and CDR2 YYDKDF (reference sequence). The CDR3 nucleotides are TGTGCCACCAGCAAGAGGCAGGAGAACACCGGGGAGCTGTTTTTT. It codes for CATSKRQENTGELFF.

The V call is TRBV12-3 or TRBV12-4, the J call TRBJ2-5; 7 nucleotides agree with TRBD2. Near its end, the DNA agrees better with TRBJ2-7, so the J call may be wrong. This CDR3 comprises 15 residues. The DNA for the CDR3 is TGTGCCAGCAGTTTAAGAGCGGGGACCTCCTACGAGCAGTACTTC. Translation: CASSLRAGTSYEQYF.

This clonotype was seen more than once but under ten times. The genes are TRBV24-1 and TRBJ2-3, with D possibly matching TRBD1 (5 bases). Germline-derived CDR1 and CDR2 are KGHDR and SFDVKD. V was cut by 4 bases and J by 1 base, with 8 bases left in between. The CDR3 totals 14 residues. This CDR3 is CATSEQTGTDTQYF. The CDR3 DNA is TGTGCCACCAGTGAACAGACAGGCACAGATACGCAGTATTTT.

The chain uses TRBV2 and TRBJ1-4; D perhaps matches TRBD1 (5 bases). CDR3 size: 14 residues. Germline V gives CDR1 SNHLY, CDR2 FYNNEI. V lost 3 bases, J lost 6 bases, and 11 bases lay in between. DNA for the CDR3: TGTGCCAGCAGTGAGGGGCGGAATCATGAAAAACTGTTTTTT. It codes for CASSEGRNHEKLFF.

The gene calls are TRBV6-1 and TRBJ2-5; TRBD1 matches at 11 bases. The CDR3 runs 18 residues. V was clipped by 4 bases and J by 5 bases; unmatched bases: 15. Germline V lookup: CDR1 MNHNS, CDR2 SASEGT. CDR3 nucleotide sequence: TGTGCCAGCAGTGGAAAATTCGACGGACAGGGGGCGAGGGAGACCCAGTACTTC. Amino acids: CASSGKFDGQGARETQYF.

The chain links TRBV28 to TRBJ1-2; 7 bases fit TRBD1. This CDR3 region has 14 residues. Trimming cost V 7 bases and J 0 bases; bases outside gene matches: 5. Germline assignment: CDR1 MDHEN and CDR2 SYDVKM. The CDR3 DNA sequence: TGTGCCAGCACCACCGGGACAGCTAACTATGGCTACACCTTC. Protein: CASTTGTANYGYTF.

This clonotype was recorded a few times. V gene TRBV28 combines with J gene TRBJ1-3; 7 bases align to TRBD1. The V and J ends lost 6 bases and 0 bases, in that order; junction bases with no gene match: 2. Germline CDR1 reads MDHEN; CDR2 reads SYDVKM. CDR3 length equals 14 residues. In DNA form, the CDR3 reads TGTGCCAGCAGGGGGGACAGCTCTGGAAACACCATATATTTT. Protein: CASRGDSSGNTIYF. Combining the CDR3 with reference TRBV28 and TRBJ1-3 gives the whole variable domain DVKVTQSSRYLVKRTGEKVFLECVQDMDHENMFWYRQDPGLGLRLIYFSYDVKMKEKGDIPEGYSVSREKKERFSLILESASTNQTSMYLCASRGDSSGNTIYFGEGSWLTVV.

The chain uses TRBV4-3 and TRBJ2-7, with D uncertain. The germline CDR1 and CDR2 sequences are LGHNA and YSLEER. CDR3 length: 15 amino acids. CDR3 sequence (DNA): TGCGCCAACAGCCAAAGTGAGAGGTCCCAGGTTGGGCAGTACGTC. Its translation is CANSQSERSQVGQYV.

In its sample, this clonotype was seen many times. This sequence joins TRBV29-1 and TRBJ2-3; D may be TRBD1 (7 bases). The CDR3 is made up of 15 amino acids. Germline CDR1 reads SQVTM; CDR2 reads ANQGSEA. V gave up 4 bases and J gave up 1 base, with 15 bases separating them. CDR3 coding DNA: TGCAGCGTTGCACGGACAGGAGGGGGCACAGATACGCAGTATTTT. Its translation: CSVARTGGGTDTQYF.

This clonotype came up a few times. The chain employs TRBV4-3 and TRBJ2-6, with TRBD2 matching over 9 bases. This CDR3 is built from 18 residues. The trim removed 3 bases at V and 0 bases at J, leaving 6 bases unmatched. From germline, CDR1 is LGHNA and CDR2 YSLEER. CDR3 nucleotide sequence: TGCGCCAGCAGCCAGATACTAGCGGGCTCCTCTGGGGCCAACGTCCTGACTTTC. Translated, it gives CASSQILAGSSGANVLTF.

The chain joins TRBV20-1 to TRBJ2-7; weak D call: TRBD2 (7 bases). V lost 7 bases and J lost 1, with 20 bases in between. The CDR3 length is 15 residues. CDR1 is DFQATT, CDR2 SNEGSKA, per germline (reference sequence). CDR3 bases: TGCAGTGTTCTCCCTTTAGGGGGGGCTTCCTACGAGCAGTACTTC. Its protein is CSVLPLGGASYEQYF.